This TCR beta chain was captured by sequencing in a study of low-dose radiotherapy and immunotherapy resistance in tumors. Alpha and beta chains were covered, as first-strand cDNA relied on TRAV- and TRBV-specific primers. The authors ran 15 to 20 PCR cycles to amplify TCRs with a constant-region primer and V-primer adapter. TCRdb passed the reads through MiXCR, listing each CDR3 protein once. Here the sample spans 100,000 or so distinct CDR3 sequences, less than 25% being singletons. The time point denotes: after trial treatment. Treatment indicated: LDRT plus nivolumab, ipilimumab, low-dose cyclophosphamide and aspirin (RACIN trial). Trimming took 4 bases from V and 4 from J, leaving 14 bases between them. This CDR3 is built from 15 residues. Germline CDR1 reads SGHAT; CDR2 reads FQDESV (reference sequence).

The sequence was collected from a male donor with prostate cancer. This chain uses TRBV11-1 with TRBJ2-1; maybe TRBD1 (6 bases). This sample comprised PBMCs, obtained after low-dose radiotherapy plus immunotherapy. CDR3 sequence reads: CASSSSRDIYNEQFF. DNA of the CDR3: TGTGCCAGCAGCTCGTCCCGGGACATTTACAATGAGCAGTTCTTC. The whole variable domain, filled in from reference TRBV11-1 and TRBJ2-1, reads EAEVAQSPRYKITEKSQAVAFWCDPISGHATLYWYRQILGQGPELLVQFQDESVVDDSQLPKDRFSAERLKGVDSTLKIQPAELGDSAMYLCASSSSRDIYNEQFFGPGTRLTVL.